This TCR beta chain was captured in a study of cytomegalovirus exposure and HLA in healthy donors. Whole-study results and caveats: The study labeled more than 150 TCR beta chains cytomegalovirus-associated.

There was no recording of CMV serostatus for this donor. The V and J ends lost 1 base and 5 bases respectively, with 12 bases between them. Germline V lookup: CDR1 LGHNA, CDR2 YSLEER. CDR3 length equals 15 residues. About this clone itself: No antigen is known for it.

The PCR made use of 60 Vbeta and 13 Jbeta primers. Authors' methods: The authors later counted 70 million to 85 million unique TCR beta chains, some 12 million of them shared. The table came from immunoSEQ multiplex PCR; TCRdb's copy has only in-frame clones and leaves some out. The DNA gave D and trimming, while V, J and clone size come from that table. The sample lists around 91,000 clones; 60% to 65% were seen once. The receptor was derived from a human donor in good health. The chain carries TRBV4-3 and TRBJ2-1; tentative D call: TRBD1 (6 bases). The sequenced sample was PBMCs. The CDR3 sequence: CASSQGQVSDNEQFF. As DNA, the CDR3 is TGCGCCAGCAGCCAAGGACAGGTCTCTGACAATGAGCAGTTCTTC.